A selection of T cell receptor beta chains follows, all from one sample in a study of control samples from healthy donors and cancer patients. Only in-frame clones appear in the TCRdb table, and some are missing; sequencing was by immunoSEQ multiplex PCR. The sample consists of around 85,000 clones, 85% to 90% of them appearing once. The sequenced sample was blood. Every receptor here comes from a woman in her fifties or sixties in good health. CDR3s include the opening cysteine and the closing phenylalanine or tryptophan. Each record gives: D gene, clone size, V gene, J gene, CDR3 DNA, CDR3 protein. A D gene is named only where the DNA matches it firmly. Some rows have no size entry. The others give once, few or many, or a class for an expanded clone.

>-|-|TRBV7-2|TRBJ2-1
TGTGCCAGCAGCTATGGTCTCTCTAGAAGTGAGCAGTTCTTC
CASSYGLSRSEQFF
>TRBD2|-|TRBV3-1/TRBV3-2|TRBJ2-3
TGTGCCAGCAGCCAAGGGCTAGCGGGGGTCGGCACAGATACGCAGTATTTT
CASSQGLAGVGTDTQYF
>TRBD2|-|TRBV2|TRBJ2-1
TGTGCCAGCAGTGACAAGCGGGGGGGCGGGAATGAGCAGTTCTTC
CASSDKRGGGNEQFF
>-|-|TRBV6-4|TRBJ2-2
TGTGCCAGCAGTACAGATGCCACCGGGGAGCTGTTTTTT
CASSTDATGELFF
>-|-|TRBV7-2|TRBJ2-5
TGTGCCAGCAGCTTAGGTCAGGGACCGGAGACCCAGTACTTC
CASSLGQGPETQYF
>-|-|TRBV5-1|TRBJ2-1
TGCGCCAGCAGCTTTGGGGGGAACAATGAGCAGTTCTTC
CASSFGGNNEQFF
>TRBD1|-|TRBV10-3|TRBJ2-7
TGTGCCATCAGCGGAGGGGACAGGGGGCTGTGGGAGCAGTACTTC
CAISGGDRGLWEQYF
>-|-|TRBV2|TRBJ2-5
TGTGCCAGCAGTGAGGAGCGGTACGGGGAGACCCAGTACTTC
CASSEERYGETQYF
>-|-|TRBV11-2|TRBJ1-4
TGTGCCAGCAGCTTAGCCCTAGCAGGTGAAAAACTGTTTTTT
CASSLALAGEKLFF
>-|once|TRBV19|TRBJ2-7
TGTGCCAGTAGTATTGTCCCCGGAAGAGACGAGCAGTACTTC
CASSIVPGRDEQYF
>-|once|TRBV29-1|TRBJ2-7
TGCAGCGTTGGCCAAGCGGGCTACGAGCAGTACTTC
CSVGQAGYEQYF
>TRBD1|-|TRBV2|TRBJ1-5
TGTGCCAGCAGTGAAGACAGGGGTCAGCCCCAGCATTTT
CASSEDRGQPQHF
>-|-|TRBV18|TRBJ1-1
TGTGCCAGCTCACCGGGAGTTGTGGAGAACACTGAAGCTTTCTTT
CASSPGVVENTEAFF
>-|-|TRBV29-1|TRBJ1-2
TGCAGCGTTGATACCGACTTTAACTATGGCTACACCTTC
CSVDTDFNYGYTF
>-|-|TRBV21-1|TRBJ2-1
TGTGCCAGCAGCCTCCTACGACGGGGGGCATCCTACAATGAGCAGTTCTTC
CASSLLRRGASYNEQFF
>-|-|TRBV5-6|TRBJ1-4
TGTGCCAGCAGCTTGTTAGGTCCGGAGGAAAAACTGTTTTTT
CASSLLGPEEKLFF
>TRBD1|-|TRBV19|TRBJ2-7
TGTGCCAGTAGTATCCGGGACAGGGCCTACGAGCAGTACTTC
CASSIRDRAYEQYF
>-|-|TRBV5-8|TRBJ1-5
TGTGCCAGCAGCTTAAGAGCCCAGCATTTT
CASSLRAQHF
>-|-|TRBV7-9|TRBJ1-2
TGTGCCAGCAGCTTAGGGGTAGGGTCGTTGCATGGCTACACCTTC
CASSLGVGSLHGYTF
>TRBD1|-|TRBV18|TRBJ1-6
TGTGCCAGCTCGGCGGACAGGGGGCAGAGATCACCCCTCCACTTT
CASSADRGQRSPLHF
>TRBD2|-|TRBV5-1|TRBJ2-4
TGCGCCAGCAGCGCCGGGGGGGCCCAAGCCAAAAACATTCAGTACTTC
CASSAGGAQAKNIQYF
>TRBD1|-|TRBV5-8|TRBJ2-3
TGTGCCAGCAGTATGGACAGGGGACGAGGTAGCGATACGCAGTATTTT
CASSMDRGRGSDTQYF
>-|-|TRBV28|TRBJ1-2
TGTGCCAGCAGCCCCGGACGGCATGGCTACACCTTC
CASSPGRHGYTF
>-|-|TRBV28|TRBJ2-7
TGTGCCAGCAGTCAGGTCTCCTACGAGCAGTACTTC
CASSQVSYEQYF
>TRBD2|once|TRBV19|TRBJ2-5
TGTGCCAGTAGTATGGGTGGACTAGCGGGTGCTGTGGAGACCCAGTACTTC
CASSMGGLAGAVETQYF
>-|-|TRBV14|TRBJ2-4
TGTGCCAGCAGCATAGCGGCCCCGGGGGCTAGGCACATTCAGTACTTC
CASSIAAPGARHIQYF
>-|-|TRBV25-1|TRBJ2-1
TGTGCCAGCAAAAGGGGGGAGCCCTACAATGAGCAGTTCTTC
CASKRGEPYNEQFF
>-|-|TRBV9|TRBJ2-3
TGTGCCAGCAGCTCTAGGGGGGCGGGGTGGGCAGATACGCAGTATTTT
CASSSRGAGWADTQYF
>TRBD1|few|TRBV5-3|TRBJ1-1
TGTGCCAGAAGCCCCGGGACAGGGAAGAACACTGAAGCTTTCTTT
CARSPGTGKNTEAFF
>-|-|TRBV27|TRBJ2-7
TGTGCCAGCAGTCCTCAGATGGGGGGGGCGCGCCACGAGCAGTACTTC
CASSPQMGGARHEQYF
>TRBD1|-|TRBV29-1|TRBJ1-1
TGCAGCGTTGTTCTGGGGCAGGGGGCTAGTGAAGCTTTCTTT
CSVVLGQGASEAFF
>-|-|TRBV6-5|TRBJ1-2
TGTGCCAGCAGTAACAGGGCTTATGGCTACACCTTC
CASSNRAYGYTF
>TRBD1|-|TRBV24-1|TRBJ2-2
TGTGCCACCAGTGATACGGACAGGACGAACACCGGGGAGCTGTTTTTT
CATSDTDRTNTGELFF
>-|-|TRBV7-2|TRBJ1-1
TGTGCCAGCACCGTAAATCCGGGCACTGAAGCTTTCTTT
CASTVNPGTEAFF
>-|-|TRBV5-4|TRBJ1-6
TGTGCCAGCAGCTTGCCAGACAGATCGGGTTCACCCCTCCACTTT
CASSLPDRSGSPLHF
>-|-|TRBV5-1|TRBJ2-1
TGCGCCAGCAGCTTGCTCACGGGAGTCCCCGCGGGGAATGAGCAGTTCTTC
CASSLLTGVPAGNEQFF
>-|-|TRBV4-1|TRBJ1-5
TGCGCCAGCAGCCAATCAGGATTTAGCAATCAGCCCCAGCATTTT
CASSQSGFSNQPQHF
>TRBD1|-|TRBV29-1|TRBJ1-2
TGCAGCGTTGCCGCACAGGGGAACTATGGCTACACCTTC
CSVAAQGNYGYTF
>TRBD1|-|TRBV7-9|TRBJ1-2
TGTGCCAGCAGCTCTACAGGGGATGGCTACACCTTC
CASSSTGDGYTF
>TRBD2|-|TRBV25-1|TRBJ2-1
TGTGCCAGCAGCGGCCTAGCGGGACCGCCTTACAATGAGCAGTTCTTC
CASSGLAGPPYNEQFF
>-|-|TRBV12-3/TRBV12-4|TRBJ1-2
TGTGCCAGCAGCCCTCTACCGAGCTATGGCTACACCTTC
CASSPLPSYGYTF
>TRBD1|-|TRBV6-2/TRBV6-3|TRBJ2-4
TGTGCCAGCAGTTTCAGGGGGTTAGCCAAAAACATTCAGTACTTC
CASSFRGLAKNIQYF